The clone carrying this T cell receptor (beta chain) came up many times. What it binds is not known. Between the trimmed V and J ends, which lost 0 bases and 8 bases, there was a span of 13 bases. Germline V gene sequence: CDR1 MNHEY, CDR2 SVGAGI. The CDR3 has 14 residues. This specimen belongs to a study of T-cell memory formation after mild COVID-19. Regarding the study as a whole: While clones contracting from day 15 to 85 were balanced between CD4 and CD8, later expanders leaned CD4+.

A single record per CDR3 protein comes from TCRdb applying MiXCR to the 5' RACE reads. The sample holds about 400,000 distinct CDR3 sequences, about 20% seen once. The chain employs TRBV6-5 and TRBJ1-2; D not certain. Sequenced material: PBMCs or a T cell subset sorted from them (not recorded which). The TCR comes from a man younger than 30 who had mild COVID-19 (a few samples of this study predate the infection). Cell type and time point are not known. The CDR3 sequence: CASSYSVRTGGYTF. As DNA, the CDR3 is TGTGCCAGCAGTTACTCCGTCAGGACGGGAGGCTACACCTTC.